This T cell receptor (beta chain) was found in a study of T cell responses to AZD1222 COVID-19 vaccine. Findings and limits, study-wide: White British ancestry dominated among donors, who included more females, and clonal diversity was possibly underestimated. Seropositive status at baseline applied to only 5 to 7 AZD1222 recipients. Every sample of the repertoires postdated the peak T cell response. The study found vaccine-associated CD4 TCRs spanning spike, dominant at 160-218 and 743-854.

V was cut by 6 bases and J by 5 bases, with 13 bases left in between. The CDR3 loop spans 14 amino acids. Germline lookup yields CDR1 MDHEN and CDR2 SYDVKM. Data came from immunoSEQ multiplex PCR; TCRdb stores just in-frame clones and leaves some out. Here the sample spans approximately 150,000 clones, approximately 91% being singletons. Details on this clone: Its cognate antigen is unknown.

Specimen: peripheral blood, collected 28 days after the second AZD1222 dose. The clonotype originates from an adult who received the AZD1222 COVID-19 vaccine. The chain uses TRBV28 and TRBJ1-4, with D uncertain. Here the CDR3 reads CASRIPDRNEKLFF. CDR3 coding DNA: TGTGCCAGCAGGATACCCGACCGCAATGAAAAACTGTTTTTT.